This T cell receptor beta chain originates from a study of cytomegalovirus exposure and HLA in healthy donors. Produced via immunoSEQ multiplex PCR; TCRdb's table is partial and in-frame only. The profile covers about 260,000 clones, with roughly 87% appearing a single time and 3.1% taken by the ten largest. Germline lookup yields CDR1 SGHTA and CDR2 FQGNSA. V lost 3 bases and J 5 bases, leaving 10 bases between the germline ends. The CDR3 covers 13 residues. The sample comprised PBMCs. V and J are TRBV7-2 and TRBJ2-5, with unresolved D. The clonotype was recovered from a woman aged 25-40 years in good health and CMV-seronegative. The CDR3 here is CASSLGMGETQYF. CDR3 nucleotides: TGTGCCAGCAGCTTGGGTATGGGGGAGACCCAGTACTTC.